This note documents a single T cell receptor (beta chain) sequence. The data stem from a study of blood T cell repertoires in COVID-19. Source study methods: Reference gene primer amplification in the assay estimated nucleated cell counts. Data came from immunoSEQ multiplex PCR; TCRdb stores just in-frame clones and leaves some out. For V, J and clone size, that table is used; D and trimming come from the DNA. The table includes fewer than 300,000 clones, about nine tenths detected once. The sequencing input was peripheral blood. The sequence came from a person between 18 and 30 years old with COVID-19, enrolled during active disease.

The CDR3 DNA follows: TGCGCCAGCAGCCAAGCGGGAGCTTCCTACAATGAGCAGTTCTTC. This translates into CASSQAGASYNEQFF. The chain couples TRBV4-3 to TRBJ2-1; possible D gene TRBD2, 6 bases. The V gene's germline CDR1 is LGHNA and CDR2 YSLEER. The CDR3 extends over 15 amino acids. Trimming took 1 base from V and 1 from J, leaving 8 bases between them.